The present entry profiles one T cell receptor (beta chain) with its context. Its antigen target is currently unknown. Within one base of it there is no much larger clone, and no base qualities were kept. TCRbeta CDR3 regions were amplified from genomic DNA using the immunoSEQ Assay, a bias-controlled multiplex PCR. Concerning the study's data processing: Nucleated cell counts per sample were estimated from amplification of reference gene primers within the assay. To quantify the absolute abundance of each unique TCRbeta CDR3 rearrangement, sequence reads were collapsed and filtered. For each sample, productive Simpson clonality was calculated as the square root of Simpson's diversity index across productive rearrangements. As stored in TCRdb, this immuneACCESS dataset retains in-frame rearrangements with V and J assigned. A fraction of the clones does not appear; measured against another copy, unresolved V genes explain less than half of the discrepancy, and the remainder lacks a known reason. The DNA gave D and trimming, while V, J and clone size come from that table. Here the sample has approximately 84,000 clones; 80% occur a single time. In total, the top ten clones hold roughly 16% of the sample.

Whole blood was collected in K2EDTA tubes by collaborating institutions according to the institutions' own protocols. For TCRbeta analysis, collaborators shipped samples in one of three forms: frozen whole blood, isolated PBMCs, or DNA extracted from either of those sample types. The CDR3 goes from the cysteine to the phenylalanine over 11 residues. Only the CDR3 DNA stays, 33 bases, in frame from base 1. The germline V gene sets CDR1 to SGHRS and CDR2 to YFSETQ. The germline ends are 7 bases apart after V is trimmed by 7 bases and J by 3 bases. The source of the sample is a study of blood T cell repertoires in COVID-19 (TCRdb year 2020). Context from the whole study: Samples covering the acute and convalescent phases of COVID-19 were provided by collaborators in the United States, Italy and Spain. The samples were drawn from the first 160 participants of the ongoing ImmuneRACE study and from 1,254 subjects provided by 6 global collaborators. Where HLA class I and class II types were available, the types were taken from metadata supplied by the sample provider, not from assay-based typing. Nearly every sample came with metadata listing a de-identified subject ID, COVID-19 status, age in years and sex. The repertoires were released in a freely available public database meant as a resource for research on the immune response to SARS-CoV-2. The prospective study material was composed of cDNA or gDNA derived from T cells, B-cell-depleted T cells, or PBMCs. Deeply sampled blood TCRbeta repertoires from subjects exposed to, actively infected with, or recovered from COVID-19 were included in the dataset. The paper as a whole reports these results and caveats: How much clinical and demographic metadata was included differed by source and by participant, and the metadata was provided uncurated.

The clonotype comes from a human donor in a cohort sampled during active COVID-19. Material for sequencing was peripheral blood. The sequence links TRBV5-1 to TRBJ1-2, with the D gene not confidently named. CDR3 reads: CASPFDYGYTF. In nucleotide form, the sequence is TGCGCCAGCCCATTTGACTATGGCTACACCTTC.